These 18 T cell receptor beta chains were all obtained from the same sample, sequenced in a study of OX40 agonist ivuxolimab in advanced cancers. Generated by immunoSEQ multiplex PCR, the TCRdb table keeps only in-frame clones and is missing some. This table holds 70,000 to 80,000 clones, 85% to 90% found once. The specimen was CD4+ or CD8+ T cells sorted from blood, collected in a trial of the OX40 agonist ivuxolimab. The receptors shown here come from an adult with an advanced solid tumor such as melanoma, head and neck, liver or kidney cancer.

The genes are TRBV7-6 and TRBJ1-1; D gene ambiguous. The CDR3 extends over 14 amino acids. V was shortened by 5 bases and J by 1 base, with 11 bases between the two germline ends. The germline V gene encodes CDR1 SGHVS and CDR2 FNYEAQ. CDR3 amino acids: CASSPSRTNTEAFF. The CDR3 nucleotides are TGTGCCAGCAGCCCCAGCCGAACGAACACTGAAGCTTTCTTT. The entire variable domain, with the rest obtained from reference TRBV7-6 and TRBJ1-1, is as follows: GAGVSQSPRYKVTKRGQDVALRCDPISGHVSLYWYRQALGQGPEFLTYFNYEAQQDKSGLPNDRFSAERPEGSISTLTIQRTEQRDSAMYRCASSPSRTNTEAFFGQGTRLTVV.

V gene TRBV5-5 combines with J gene TRBJ1-3; 9 bases fit TRBD1. Germline V gene data show CDR1 as SGHKS and CDR2 as YYEKEE (reference sequence). V gave up 4 bases and J gave up 3 bases; unmatched junction bases: 2. The CDR3 covers 14 residues. The CDR3 loop is CASSPTGGGNTIYF. The CDR3 DNA reads as TGTGCCAGCAGCCCGACAGGGGGTGGAAACACCATATATTTT.

The chain joins TRBV27 to TRBJ1-5, with 7 bases matching TRBD1. The CDR3 contains 17 residues. The germline gives CDR1 MNHEY, CDR2 SMNVEV (reference sequence). The J segment lost 2 bases and the V segment lost 5 bases, leaving 12 bases of the junction unmatched. This CDR3 reads CASSMMTGSIGNQPQHF. DNA for the CDR3: TGTGCCAGCAGTATGATGACAGGGTCAATTGGCAATCAGCCCCAGCATTTT.

The chain is built from TRBV6-6 and TRBJ1-1; D call uncertain. Germline V CDR1 and CDR2: MNHNY, SVGAGI (reference sequence). Trimming removed 2 bases from V and 4 bases from J, with 11 bases in between. The CDR3 runs 14 residues. Here the CDR3 DNA reads TGTGCCAGCAGTTACGCCGAGGGTAGCACTGAAGCTTTCTTT. This gives the protein CASSYAEGSTEAFF.

The sample holds one count of this clone. The chain joins TRBV27 to TRBJ2-3; D might be TRBD1 (6 bases). Trimming took off 2 bases at V and 6 bases at J, with 6 bases between the two ends. This CDR3 contains 12 residues. From germline, CDR1 is MNHEY and CDR2 SMNVEV (reference sequence). The CDR3 region has the DNA TGTGCCAGCAGTTTAAGGGGGGATACGCAGTATTTT. This gives the protein CASSLRGDTQYF.

V usage is TRBV9 and J usage is TRBJ2-5; D ambiguous. CDR3 length: 12 residues. The germline V and J ends were trimmed by 3 bases and 3 bases, with 6 bases remaining between them. Looked up from germline, CDR1 is SGDLS and CDR2 is YYNGEE. The CDR3 sequence is CASSEEEETQYF. The CDR3 nucleotides read TGTGCCAGCAGCGAGGAAGAAGAGACCCAGTACTTC.

V is TRBV28 and J is TRBJ2-2; the D gene is possibly TRBD1 (5 bases). CDR3 length: 15 residues. In germline, CDR1 is MDHEN, CDR2 SYDVKM. The V end was cut by 4 bases, the J end by 7 bases, with 16 bases between. The CDR3 nucleotides are TGTGCCAGCAGTTCAGGGTTGGGAAATCGCGGGGAGCTGTTTTTT. Its protein is CASSSGLGNRGELFF.

The rearrangement joins TRBV7-9 to TRBJ1-6; 9 bases are shared with TRBD1. Germline CDR1 SEHNR, CDR2 FQNEAQ (reference sequence). The CDR3 runs 16 residues. J gave up 7 bases and V 4 bases, and 8 bases lay outside the gene matches. This chain's CDR3 is CASSSGQGFYNSPLHF. CDR3 DNA sequence: TGTGCCAGCAGCTCCGGACAGGGGTTCTACAATTCACCCCTCCACTTT.

The rearrangement uses TRBV6-5 and TRBJ2-4; D not certain. The CDR3 spans 13 residues. V lost 2 bases and J lost 1, with 3 bases in between. Germline V gene sequence: CDR1 MNHEY, CDR2 SVGAGI. CDR3 nucleotide sequence: TGTGCCAGCAGTTACCGGGCCAAAAACATTCAGTACTTC. As protein: CASSYRAKNIQYF.

The chain carries TRBV4-2 and TRBJ2-7, with a weak D call TRBD2 (6 bases). CDR3 length equals 13 residues. V lost 1 base and J 6 bases, leaving 10 bases between the germline ends. The germline CDR1 and CDR2 sequences are LGHNA and YNFKEQ. The CDR3 DNA sequence: TGTGCCAGCAGCCAAGTCCGAGCGGGCGAGCAGTACTTC. Amino acids: CASSQVRAGEQYF.

This clone was observed a few times. This chain uses TRBV2 with TRBJ1-1; D possibly corresponds to TRBD1 (6 bases). Germline values: CDR1 SNHLY, CDR2 FYNNEI. The CDR3 is 14 amino acids. Deletions cut 4 bases from V and 5 bases from J, with 14 bases between. Here the CDR3 reads CASSGQGPPTEAFF. The CDR3 nucleotides are TGTGCCAGCAGTGGCCAGGGGCCACCGACTGAAGCTTTCTTT.

V and J are TRBV28 and TRBJ1-1, with 11 bases that match TRBD1. From germline, CDR1 is MDHEN and CDR2 SYDVKM. CDR3 size: 16 residues. V gave up 2 bases and J gave up 3 bases; unmatched junction bases: 5. DNA for the CDR3: TGTGCCAGCAGTTTAGCAGGGACAGGGGGTGACACTGAAGCTTTCTTT. It codes for CASSLAGTGGDTEAFF.

The chain uses TRBV9 and TRBJ2-7; a weak D match, TRBD2 (5 bases). Germline V gives CDR1 SGDLS, CDR2 YYNGEE. The CDR3 covers 15 residues. Deletions cut 4 bases from V and 9 bases from J, with 23 bases between. The CDR3 nucleotides are TGTGCCAGCAGCCGGCTTGATGCGAATGGAGGTGGGCAGTACTTC. Translating it yields CASSRLDANGGGQYF.

About this clone itself: Sequence at one end of the junction differs from germline and may be a read error. The chain employs TRBV15 and TRBJ1-6; D may be TRBD1 (5 bases). The germline gives CDR1 LNHNV, CDR2 YYDKDF (reference sequence). CDR3 length: 14 residues. The CDR3 DNA reads TGTGCCACCAGTCGGGACTCCTACAATTCACCCCTCCACTTT. Translation: CATSRDSYNSPLHF.

The chain has TRBV28 and TRBJ2-6; D might be TRBD1 (5 bases). The germline V gene encodes CDR1 MDHEN and CDR2 SYDVKM. The CDR3 is 17 amino acids. Trimming removed 2 bases at V and 0 bases at J, with 11 bases between. CDR3 loop: CASSLGAFGSGANVLTF. CDR3 in DNA: TGTGCCAGCAGTTTAGGGGCGTTCGGCTCTGGGGCCAACGTCCTGACTTTC.

The chain uses TRBV4-2 and TRBJ2-3; possibly TRBD1 for D (5 bases). Germline CDR1 reads LGHNA; CDR2 reads YNFKEQ. Deletions cut 1 base from V and 0 bases from J, with 14 bases between. The CDR3 is 17 amino acids. The CDR3 nucleotides read TGTGCCAGCAGCCAAGGGTTTCAGGGTCAAAGCACAGATACGCAGTATTTT. This gives the protein CASSQGFQGQSTDTQYF.

The chain carries TRBV9 and TRBJ1-1, with a weak D call TRBD1 (6 bases). Looked up from germline, CDR1 is SGDLS and CDR2 is YYNGEE. The CDR3 runs 14 residues. Trimming cost V 3 bases and J 0 bases, with 9 bases left between them. The CDR3 reads CASSDRELNTEAFF. The CDR3 nucleotides are TGTGCCAGCAGCGACAGGGAACTGAACACTGAAGCTTTCTTT.

The table lists this clone with a few counts. The chain joins TRBV5-4 to TRBJ2-4; TRBD1 aligns across 11 bases. The CDR3 runs 15 residues. CDR1 and CDR2 from the germline V gene are SGHNT and YYREEE (reference sequence). V lost 4 bases and J lost 2; bases outside the gene matches: 2. CDR3 loop: CASSGDRGTKNIQYF. The DNA for the CDR3 is TGTGCCAGCAGCGGGGACAGGGGGACCAAAAACATTCAGTACTTC.